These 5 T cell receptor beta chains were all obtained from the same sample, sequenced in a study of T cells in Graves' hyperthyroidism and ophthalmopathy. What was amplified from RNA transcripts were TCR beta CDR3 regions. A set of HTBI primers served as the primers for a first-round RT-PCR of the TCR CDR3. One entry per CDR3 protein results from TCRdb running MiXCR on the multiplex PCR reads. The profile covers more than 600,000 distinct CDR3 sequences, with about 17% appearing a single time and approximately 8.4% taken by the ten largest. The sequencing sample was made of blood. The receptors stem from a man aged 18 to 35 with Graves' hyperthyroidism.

CDR3 nucleotides: TGTGCCAGCAGCTTTGGGACAGATAGCAATCAGCCCCAGCATTTT. Amino acid sequence: CASSFGTDSNQPQHF. The chain has TRBV5-8 and TRBJ1-5; 7 bases agree with TRBD1. CDR1 SGHTS and CDR2 YDEGEE come from the germline V gene. The CDR3 consists of 15 residues. With V trimmed by 2 bases and J by 0 bases, 2 bases remained unmatched.

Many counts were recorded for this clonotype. DNA of the CDR3: TGTGCCAGCAGAGGACTGATCTCCTATGGCTACACCTTC. Its translation: CASRGLISYGYTF. V is TRBV28 and J is TRBJ1-2; the D is unclear. Germline CDR1 is MDHEN and CDR2 is SYDVKM. CDR3 length equals 13 residues. Deletions cut 6 bases from V and 4 bases from J, with 12 bases between.

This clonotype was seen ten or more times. The CDR3 DNA sequence: TGTGCCAGCAGTACGGGACTTACCGGGGAGCTGTTTTTT. It yields the protein CASSTGLTGELFF. This chain joins TRBV28 and TRBJ2-2; D might be TRBD2 (6 bases). This CDR3 contains 13 residues. From germline, CDR1 is MDHEN and CDR2 SYDVKM. Trimming stripped 5 bases from V and 5 bases from J, with 9 bases between.

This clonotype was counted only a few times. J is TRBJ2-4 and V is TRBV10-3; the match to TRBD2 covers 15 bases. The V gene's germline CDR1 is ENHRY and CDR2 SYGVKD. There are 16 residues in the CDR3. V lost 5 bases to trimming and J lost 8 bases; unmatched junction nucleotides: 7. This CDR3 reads CAISPGLAGGEDIQYF. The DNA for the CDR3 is TGTGCCATCAGTCCTGGACTAGCGGGAGGGGAGGACATTCAGTACTTC.

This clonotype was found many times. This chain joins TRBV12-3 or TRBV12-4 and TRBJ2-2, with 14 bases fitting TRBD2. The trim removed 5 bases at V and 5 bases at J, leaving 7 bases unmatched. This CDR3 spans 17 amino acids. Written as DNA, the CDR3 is TGTGCCAGCAGTCTAGGACTAGCGGGAGGTTTAACCGGGGAGCTGTTTTTT. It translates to CASSLGLAGGLTGELFF.